This T cell receptor (beta chain) appears in the sequencing data of a study of blood T cell repertoires in COVID-19. Across the study: Spain, Italy and the United States supplied samples that represented acute and convalescent COVID-19. Sample material is recorded as cDNA or gDNA derived from T cells, B-cell-depleted T cells, or PBMCs.

Per the authors' pipeline: Amplification with reference gene primers provided the estimates of nucleated cell counts. TCRdb's copy holds only in-frame clones and misses some; the assay was immunoSEQ multiplex PCR. D and trimming were read from the DNA, whereas the V and J calls and clone size are those reported in that table. The table has 50,000 to 55,000 clones, 82% seen once. Patients from Seattle were sampled longitudinally, starting during active infection. The ends lost 8 bases at V and 0 bases at J; junction bases unmatched: 9. The CDR3 is made up of 15 amino acids. Germline CDR1 LNHDA, CDR2 SQIVND (reference sequence).

Sequencing was carried out using peripheral blood. The origin of this receptor is a man older than 75 with COVID-19, enrolled during active disease. The rearrangement links TRBV19 to TRBJ1-2; 7 nucleotides align to TRBD1. CDR3 DNA: TGTGCCAGTTGGAAGACAGGGCACTCTAACTATGGCTACACCTTC. Amino acid sequence: CASWKTGHSNYGYTF. Filled out from reference TRBV19 and TRBJ1-2, the complete variable domain reads DGGITQSPKYLFRKEGQNVTLSCEQNLNHDAMYWYRQDPGQGLRLIYYSQIVNDFQKGDIAEGYSVSREKKESFPLTVTSAQKNPTAFYLCASWKTGHSNYGYTFGSGTRLTVV.